This T cell receptor beta chain was recorded in a study of identical twins. Study-wide points: Shared out-of-frame alpha sequences (those common to twins) showed excess low generation probability.

This clonotype has at least ten counts. Antigen: not known. After template switching added a universal primer site, the resulting cDNA carried unique molecular identifiers. One entry per CDR3 protein, called by TCRdb with MiXCR from the 5' RACE reads. Here the sample spans 1.5 million to 2 million distinct CDR3 sequences, roughly a third being singletons. Germline V CDR1 and CDR2: MNHEY, SMNVEV (reference sequence). The germline V and J ends were trimmed by 3 bases and 1 base, with 9 bases remaining between them. The CDR3 has 14 amino acids. The TCR comes from a newborn girl in good health. The V call is TRBV27, the J call TRBJ1-1, with D possibly TRBD1 on 6 matching bases. The specimen was cord blood. CDR3 loop: CASSFRGQNTEAFF. The CDR3, as DNA: TGTGCCAGCAGTTTCAGGGGACAGAACACTGAAGCTTTCTTT.